This T cell receptor beta chain comes out of a study of blood T cell repertoires in COVID-19. Study information: COVID-19 samples collected from the United States, Italy and Spain covered acute and convalescent phases. T cells, B-cell-depleted T cells, or PBMCs supplied cDNA or gDNA.

In the authors' methods: The authors estimated nucleated cell counts from reference gene primer amplification. Produced via immunoSEQ multiplex PCR; TCRdb's table is partial and in-frame only. From that table come the V and J calls and clone size; the DNA was used to work out D and trimming. This table has roughly 150,000 clones, approximately 85% appearing once. Sequencing was carried out using peripheral blood. This receptor was identified in a woman in her forties or fifties with COVID-19, enrolled during active disease.

Written as DNA, the CDR3 is TGTGCCAGCTCACTGAGACCCGGGACACAGAGCTTGAACACTGAAGCTTTCTTT. It codes for CASSLRPGTQSLNTEAFF. The genes are TRBV18 and TRBJ1-1; possibly TRBD1 for D (6 bases). This CDR3 contains 18 residues. The ends were cut back, 4 bases at V and 0 bases at J, with 21 bases in the middle. CDR1 KGHSH and CDR2 LQKENI come from the germline V gene.